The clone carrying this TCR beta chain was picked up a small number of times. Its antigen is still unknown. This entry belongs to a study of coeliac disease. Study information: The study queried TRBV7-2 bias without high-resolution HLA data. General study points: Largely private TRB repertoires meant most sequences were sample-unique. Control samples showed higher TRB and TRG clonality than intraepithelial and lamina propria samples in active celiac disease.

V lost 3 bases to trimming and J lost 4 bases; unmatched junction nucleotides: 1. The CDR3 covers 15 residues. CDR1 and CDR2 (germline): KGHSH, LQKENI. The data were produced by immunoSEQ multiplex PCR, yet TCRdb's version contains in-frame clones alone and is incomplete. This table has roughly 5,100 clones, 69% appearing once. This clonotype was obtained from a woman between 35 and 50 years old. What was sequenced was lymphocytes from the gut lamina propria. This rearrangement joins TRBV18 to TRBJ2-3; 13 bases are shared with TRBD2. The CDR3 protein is CASSPTSGRPDTQYF. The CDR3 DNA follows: TGTGCCAGCTCACCGACTAGCGGGAGGCCAGATACGCAGTATTTT.